This TCR beta chain was recovered during a study of T cell responses to AZD1222 COVID-19 vaccine. A remark on this clone: Its antigen is currently unknown.

TCRdb keeps only in-frame clones here, not all; method: immunoSEQ multiplex PCR. The sample yields tens of thousands of clones, about nine tenths seen once. Germline V lookup: CDR1 WNHNN, CDR2 SYGVQD (reference sequence). V was trimmed by 2 bases and J by 2 bases, leaving 10 bases between them. The CDR3 spans 14 residues. Findings of the study overall: A mostly white British donor set with more females was recruited, and clonal diversity was possibly underestimated. Spike-specific TCR breadth and depth were elevated following two AZD1222 doses.

Researchers grouped second doses given at about 4 or about 12 weeks into one pool. This clonotype originated in an adult who received the AZD1222 COVID-19 vaccine. Here the sequenced sample was peripheral blood, taken 28 days after the second AZD1222 dose. The rearrangement joins TRBV10-1 to TRBJ2-7, with D uncertain. CDR3 DNA sequence: TGCGCCAGCAGTGAGACGAAGGTGCCCTACGAGCAGTACTTC. Translated, it gives CASSETKVPYEQYF.